This TCR beta chain was sequenced during a study of T cell repertoires in cytomegalovirus infection. This CDR3 region has 14 residues. V gave up 4 bases and J gave up 4 bases, with 11 bases separating them. Germline V gene sequence: CDR1 SEHNR, CDR2 FQNEAQ (reference sequence). This clonotype has at least ten counts. Its antigen is as yet unknown. TCRdb ran MiXCR on the reads and lists one entry per CDR3 protein. The data show approximately 140,000 distinct CDR3 sequences, under 8.5% seen once. Study findings and constraints: In two of eight donors, the top clonotype was HLA-C-restricted CMV-specific.

V usage is TRBV7-9 and J usage is TRBJ1-5, with D tentatively TRBD1 (6 bases). This TCR was sampled from a human donor in good health (CMV status not recorded). Some clones in this sample may be carry-over from other donors' samples. Specimen: PBMCs. CDR3 sequence (DNA): TGTGCCAGCAGCTGGGGACACCTTAATCAGCCCCAGCATTTT. This gives the protein CASSWGHLNQPQHF.